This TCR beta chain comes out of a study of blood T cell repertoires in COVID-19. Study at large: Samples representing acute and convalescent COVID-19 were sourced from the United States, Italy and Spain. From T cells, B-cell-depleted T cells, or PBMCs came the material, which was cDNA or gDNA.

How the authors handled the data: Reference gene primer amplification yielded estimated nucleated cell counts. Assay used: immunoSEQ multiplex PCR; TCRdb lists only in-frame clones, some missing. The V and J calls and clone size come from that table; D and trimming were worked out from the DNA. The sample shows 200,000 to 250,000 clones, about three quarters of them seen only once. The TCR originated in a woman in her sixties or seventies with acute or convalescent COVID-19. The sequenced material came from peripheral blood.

The CDR3 DNA sequence: TGTGCCAGCAGCTTAGGATTAGATTACGATACGCAGTATTTT. Encoded protein: CASSLGLDYDTQYF. The gene calls are TRBV7-2 and TRBJ2-3, with D hard to call. The ends were cut back, 1 base at V and 6 bases at J, with 11 bases in the middle. Germline CDR1 and CDR2: SGHTA and FQGNSA. The CDR3 extends over 14 amino acids.